This T cell receptor (beta chain) derives from a study of OX40 agonist ivuxolimab in advanced cancers. The CDR3 runs to 15 residues. Trimming took 6 bases from V and 8 from J; bases not matched to a gene: 12. Germline V CDR1 and CDR2: SGHTA, FQGTGA. Profiling relied on immunoSEQ multiplex PCR, and the TCRdb table lists in-frame clones only, not all of them. The table lists around 69,000 clones, roughly nine tenths of them singletons. As regards this clone: Its antigen remains unknown.

Broader study findings: At doses 0.1 to 3.0 mg/kg, CD4+ and CD8+ clones expanded.

The sample here was CD4+ or CD8+ T cells sorted from blood, taken in a trial of the OX40 agonist ivuxolimab. This clonotype originated in an adult with an advanced solid tumor such as melanoma, head and neck, liver or kidney cancer. The chain links TRBV7-3 to TRBJ2-1; the match to TRBD2 covers 8 bases. Here the CDR3 reads CASSPLRTSRDEQFF. The DNA for the CDR3 is TGTGCCAGCAGTCCTTTGAGGACTAGCCGGGATGAGCAGTTCTTC.